This TCR beta chain was observed in a study of CD8+CD57+ T cells in acquired aplastic anemia. Study as a whole: DNA from sorted CD4+ and CD8+ cells averaged roughly 3.2 ug.

TCR beta VDJ and CDR3 were profiled, and genomic DNA was the template. TCRdb independently ran MiXCR on the reads; one entry per CDR3 protein. This sample has under 200,000 distinct CDR3 sequences, with about half found just once. Study outcomes and limitations: Researchers report that 25 to 30 CD8+ CDR3 sequences appeared in both patients and controls.

Germline CDR1 reads DFQATT; CDR2 reads SNEGSKA (reference sequence). V lost 0 bases to trimming and J lost 5 bases, with 12 bases between them. This CDR3 spans 14 amino acids. In patients chosen for sequencing, flow cytometry had shown CD8+CD57+ cell expansion. Receipt of therapy had not occurred in any patient by the time of blood sampling. With regard to this clonotype: Its specificity is unknown.

The sequence was collected from a human donor with aplastic anemia. Sequencing was done on a sample of sorted CD4+, CD8+, or CD8+CD57+ T cells (not recorded which) from PBMCs. This sequence joins TRBV20-1 and TRBJ2-3, with no clear D. CDR3 sequence reads: CSARDSQRRDTQYF. CDR3 sequence (DNA): TGCAGTGCTAGAGATAGCCAGCGTCGAGATACGCAGTATTTT.